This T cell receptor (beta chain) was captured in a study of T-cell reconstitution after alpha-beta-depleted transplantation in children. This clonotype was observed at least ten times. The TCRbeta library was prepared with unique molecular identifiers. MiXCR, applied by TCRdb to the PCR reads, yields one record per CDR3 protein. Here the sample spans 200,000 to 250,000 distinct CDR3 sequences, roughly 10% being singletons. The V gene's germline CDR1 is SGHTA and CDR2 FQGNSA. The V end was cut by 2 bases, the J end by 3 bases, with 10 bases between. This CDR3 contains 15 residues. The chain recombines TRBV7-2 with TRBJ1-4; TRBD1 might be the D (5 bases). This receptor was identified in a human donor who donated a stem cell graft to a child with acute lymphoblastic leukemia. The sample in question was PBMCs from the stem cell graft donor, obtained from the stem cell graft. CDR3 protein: CASSLWSGSNEKLFF. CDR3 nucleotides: TGTGCCAGCAGCTTATGGTCAGGGTCTAATGAAAAACTGTTTTTT.